The next 7 T cell receptor beta chains were all read from a single sample in a study of early T cells in non-severe SARS-CoV-2 infection. A single record per CDR3 protein comes from TCRdb applying MiXCR to the 5' RACE reads. The profile shows 50,000 to 55,000 distinct CDR3 sequences, almost 9.5% of them singletons. The sequenced material came from whole blood. Receptors were obtained from an adult who was a healthcare worker with PCR-confirmed SARS-CoV-2 infection or an uninfected control (not recorded which).

This clonotype has at least ten counts. The chain carries TRBV5-1 and TRBJ2-7, with 7 positions matching TRBD1. The CDR3 sequence is 16 residues long. Per the germline V gene, CDR1 is SGHRS and CDR2 is YFSETQ. V lost 4 bases, J lost 2 bases, and 12 bases stayed unmatched. In nucleotides, the CDR3 is TGCGCCAGCAGCCTGGGAGAGGGGGCCCTGGCCTACGAGCAGTACTTC. Translation: CASSLGEGALAYEQYF.

This clonotype was observed many times. This chain connects TRBV28 to TRBJ1-1; no reliable D call. Trimming cost V 4 bases and J 3 bases, with 15 bases left between them. The V gene's germline CDR1 is MDHEN and CDR2 SYDVKM. The CDR3 has 15 residues. CDR3 nucleotides: TGTGCCAGCAGTTCCCCGGGAGGGAGGCACACTGAAGCTTTCTTT. It encodes CASSSPGGRHTEAFF.

The V and J genes are TRBV5-6 and TRBJ1-1, with D possibly being TRBD1 (5 bases). Trimming shortened V by 5 bases and J by 1 base, and 15 bases separated the two germline ends. Germline lookup yields CDR1 SGHDT and CDR2 YYEEEE. The CDR3 is 15 amino acids. CDR3 nucleotide sequence: TGTGCCAGCAGTCCGCCTGCGGGGACGAACACTGAAGCTTTCTTT. Encoded protein: CASSPPAGTNTEAFF.

This clonotype was detected ten times or more. The chain carries TRBV7-2 and TRBJ2-7; 8 bases fit TRBD2. Germline V gene sequence: CDR1 SGHTA, CDR2 FQGNSA. The trim removed 4 bases at V and 2 bases at J, leaving 4 bases unmatched. There are 14 residues in the CDR3. CDR3: CASSSIAGTYEQYF. CDR3 DNA: TGTGCCAGCAGCTCAATAGCGGGGACCTACGAGCAGTACTTC. Complete variable domain (other parts from reference TRBV7-2 and TRBJ2-7): GAGVSQSPSNKVTEKGKDVELRCDPISGHTALYWYRQSLGQGLEFLIYFQGNSAPDKSGLPSDRFSAERTGGSVSTLTIQRTQQEDSAVYLCASSSIAGTYEQYFGPGTRLTVT.

This clonotype was recorded many times. The chain uses TRBV7-6 and TRBJ2-1, with D tentatively TRBD1 (5 bases). The CDR3 has 14 residues. The V gene's germline CDR1 is SGHVS and CDR2 FNYEAQ. Deletions cut 3 bases from V and 4 bases from J, with 10 bases between. Written as DNA, the CDR3 is TGTGCCAGCAGCTTTGCAGGGTTTTACAATGAGCAGTTCTTC. It yields the protein CASSFAGFYNEQFF.

This clonotype ranks as medium-sized. This chain connects TRBV19 to TRBJ2-7; D could derive from TRBD1 or TRBD2 (5 bases each). V lost 3 bases and J lost 0, with 12 bases in between. The germline V gene has CDR1 LNHDA and CDR2 SQIVND (reference sequence). The CDR3 is 15 residues long. The CDR3 DNA sequence: TGTGCCAGTAGTATCCTCCGGGACGGCTCCTACGAGCAGTACTTC. Translation gives CASSILRDGSYEQYF.

The rearrangement uses TRBV5-4 and TRBJ1-1; 9 nucleotides align to TRBD1. J was trimmed by 4 bases and V by 4 bases; bases with no gene match: 5. The CDR3 has 14 amino acids. CDR1 and CDR2 (germline): SGHNT, YYREEE (reference sequence). In DNA form, the CDR3 reads TGTGCCAGCAGCGTGACAGGGGGGCGCACTGAAGCTTTCTTT. Translated, it gives CASSVTGGRTEAFF.